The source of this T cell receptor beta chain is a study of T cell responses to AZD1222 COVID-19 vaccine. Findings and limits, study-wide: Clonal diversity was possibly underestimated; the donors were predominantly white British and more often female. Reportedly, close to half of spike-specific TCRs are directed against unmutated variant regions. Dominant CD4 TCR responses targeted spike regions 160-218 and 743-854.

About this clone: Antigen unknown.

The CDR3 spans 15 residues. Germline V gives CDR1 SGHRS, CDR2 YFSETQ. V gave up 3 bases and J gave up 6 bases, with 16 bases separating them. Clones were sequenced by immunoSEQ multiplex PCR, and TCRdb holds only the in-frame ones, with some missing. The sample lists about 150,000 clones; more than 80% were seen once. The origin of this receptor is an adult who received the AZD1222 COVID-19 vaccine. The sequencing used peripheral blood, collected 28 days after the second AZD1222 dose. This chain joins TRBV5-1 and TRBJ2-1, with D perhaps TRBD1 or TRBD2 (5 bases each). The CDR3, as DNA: TGCGCCAGCAGCTCGACCGGGACCACGGCCAATGAGCAGTTCTTC. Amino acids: CASSSTGTTANEQFF.